A single sample is the source of the 11 T cell receptor beta chains below, sequenced in a study of shared clonotypes between healthy human individuals. Generated by immunoSEQ multiplex PCR, the TCRdb table keeps only in-frame clones and is missing some. The sample consists of about 800,000 clones, about 96% of them appearing once. Naive CD8 cells lacked CD45RO, underwent positive selection for CCR7 and left out terminally differentiated effector memory CD45RA+ cells. The sample was naive CD8+ T cells sorted from blood. The receptors originated from a man under 40 in good health.

This rearrangement joins TRBV19 to TRBJ2-1; TRBD2 matches at 10 bases. The germline V gene encodes CDR1 LNHDA and CDR2 SQIVND (reference sequence). J gave up 0 bases and V 7 bases, and 9 bases lay outside the gene matches. This CDR3 has 17 amino acids. CDR3: CASTLAGVMSSYNEQFF. The CDR3 bases are TGTGCCAGTACCCTAGCGGGAGTCATGAGCTCCTACAATGAGCAGTTCTTC.

CDR3 loop: CSVELRAEKLFF. CDR3 nucleotides: TGCAGCGTTGAATTAAGGGCTGAAAAACTGTTTTTT. The chain is built from TRBV29-1 and TRBJ1-4; D remains ambiguous. The CDR3 covers 12 residues. The germline V gene encodes CDR1 SQVTM and CDR2 ANQGSEA. Trimming stripped 2 bases from V and 7 bases from J, with 8 bases between.

The J gene is TRBJ1-2, the V gene TRBV11-2; 8 bases are a match to TRBD1. The CDR3 is made up of 13 amino acids. Germline lookup yields CDR1 SGHAT and CDR2 FQNNGV. Trimming cost V 5 bases and J 6 bases; bases outside gene matches: 5. The DNA for the CDR3 is TGTGCCAGCAGCCCACAGGGGGGCCATGGCTACACCTTC. This encodes CASSPQGGHGYTF.

This chain uses TRBV6-1 with TRBJ2-3; 10 nucleotides match TRBD2. The junction had 10 bases not matched to a gene; V was cut back by 2 bases and J by 5 bases. Looked up from germline, CDR1 is MNHNS and CDR2 is SASEGT. CDR3 length: 17 residues. The CDR3 bases are TGTGCCAGCAGTGAATCGGCTAGCGGGAGTGTCTTAGATACGCAGTATTTT. Its protein is CASSESASGSVLDTQYF.

The CDR3 reads CASSFSSNEQFF. The DNA of the CDR3 is TGTGCCAGCAGCTTTTCTTCTAATGAGCAGTTCTTC. The chain combines TRBV7-2 with TRBJ2-1, with no clear D. V shed 3 bases and J shed 7 bases, with 7 bases lying between them. The CDR3 extends over 12 amino acids. Germline CDR1 and CDR2: SGHTA and FQGNSA.

The chain employs TRBV9 and TRBJ2-7; D not certain. The CDR3 loop spans 15 amino acids. Germline loops: CDR1 SGDLS, CDR2 YYNGEE. Trimming removed 0 bases at V and 2 bases at J, with 12 bases between. DNA for the CDR3: TGTGCCAGCAGCGTAGAACTGGGGTCACCCTACGAGCAGTACTTC. Translated: CASSVELGSPYEQYF.

This clone was counted once. V usage is TRBV9 and J usage is TRBJ2-1; D might be TRBD2 (6 bases). Trimming took 4 bases from V and 3 from J, leaving 14 bases between them. The CDR3 loop spans 15 amino acids. The germline gives CDR1 SGDLS, CDR2 YYNGEE. The CDR3 spells CASSTHRGVYNEQFF. CDR3 DNA sequence: TGTGCCAGCAGCACTCACCGCGGGGTCTACAATGAGCAGTTCTTC. Using reference TRBV9 and TRBJ2-1 for the parts outside the CDR3, the full variable domain is DSGVTQTPKHLITATGQRVTLRCSPRSGDLSVYWYQQSLDQGLQFLIQYYNGEERAKGNILERFSAQQFPDLHSELNLSSLELGDSALYFCASSTHRGVYNEQFFGPGTRLTVL.

About this clone itself: Within the sample, other DNA sequences also encode this same CDR3. CDR3 DNA sequence: TGCAGCGTTGAAGATCGAGGGGAGGGTTACGAGCAGTACTTC. Translating gives CSVEDRGEGYEQYF. The rearrangement links TRBV29-1 to TRBJ2-7, with 7 bases lining up with TRBD2. V dropped 0 bases and J dropped 4; count of bases not matched to a gene: 6. CDR1 and CDR2 from the germline V gene are SQVTM and ANQGSEA. This CDR3 has 14 residues.

This sequence joins TRBV7-3 and TRBJ2-3; 13 bases line up with TRBD2. The CDR3 runs 16 residues. V was pared by 3 bases and J by 6 bases, with 6 bases of the junction left unmatched. Germline CDR1 reads SGHTA; CDR2 reads FQGTGA. CDR3 in amino acids: CASSLNGLAGDDTQYF. Written as DNA, the CDR3 is TGTGCCAGCAGCTTGAACGGACTAGCGGGAGACGATACGCAGTATTTT.

The chain employs TRBV29-1 and TRBJ2-7, with a tentative D call TRBD2 (6 bases). The CDR3 has 13 residues. Germline CDR1 is SQVTM and CDR2 is ANQGSEA. This CDR3 is CSTLGLDSYEQYF. CDR3 bases: TGCAGTACCCTGGGACTTGACTCCTACGAGCAGTACTTC.

The chain recombines TRBV19 with TRBJ2-2, with a tentative D call TRBD2 (5 bases). Trimming left V 3 bases short and J 8 bases short, with 16 bases between. This CDR3 comprises 15 residues. From germline, CDR1 is LNHDA and CDR2 SQIVND (reference sequence). Here the CDR3 DNA reads TGTGCCAGTAGTATGACGCGGGTCAAGACTGGGGAGCTGTTTTTT. It encodes CASSMTRVKTGELFF.